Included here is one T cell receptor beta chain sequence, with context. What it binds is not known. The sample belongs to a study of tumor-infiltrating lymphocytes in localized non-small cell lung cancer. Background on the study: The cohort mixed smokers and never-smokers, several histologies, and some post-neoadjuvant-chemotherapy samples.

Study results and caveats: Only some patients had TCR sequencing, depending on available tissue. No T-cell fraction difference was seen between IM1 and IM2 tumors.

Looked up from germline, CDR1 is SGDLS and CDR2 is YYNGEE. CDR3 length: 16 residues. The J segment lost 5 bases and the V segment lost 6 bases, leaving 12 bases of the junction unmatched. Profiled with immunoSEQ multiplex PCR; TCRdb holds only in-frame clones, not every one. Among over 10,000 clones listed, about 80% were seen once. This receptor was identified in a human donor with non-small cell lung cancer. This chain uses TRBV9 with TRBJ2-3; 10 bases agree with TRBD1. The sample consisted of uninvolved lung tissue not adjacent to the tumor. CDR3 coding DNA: TGTGCCAGCACAGATACCCGACAGGGGGCTAGAGATACGCAGTATTTT. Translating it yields CASTDTRQGARDTQYF.